Detailed here is one T cell receptor beta chain. The sample is drawn from a study of regulatory and conventional T cells in RAG deficiency. Only in-frame clones appear in the TCRdb table, and some are missing; sequencing was by immunoSEQ multiplex PCR. Among 20,000 to 25,000 clones listed, approximately 95% were seen once. Conventional CD4+ T cells were sorted from blood as CD25-low CD127-high cells. The CDR3 runs 17 residues. Germline V gene data show CDR1 as SGHRS and CDR2 as YFSETQ. Trimming cost V 0 bases and J 6 bases, with 19 bases left between them. In addition, the sample was reused for a study of regulatory T cells. Per that study: Primers: 52 TRBV forward and 13 TRBJ reverse.

The chain joins TRBV5-1 to TRBJ2-1; D might be TRBD2 (7 bases). Specimen: CD25- CD4+ T cells sorted from blood. The TCR was taken from a human donor in good health. The CDR3, as DNA: TGCGCCAGCAGCTTGGGATTTGGGGGAGGGGGTGTCAATGAGCAGTTCTTC. Its translation: CASSLGFGGGGVNEQFF. The full variable domain, its missing parts supplied by reference TRBV5-1 and TRBJ2-1, is KAGVTQTPRYLIKTRGQQVTLSCSPISGHRSVSWYQQTPGQGLQFLFEYFSETQRNKGNFPGRFSGRQFSNSRSEMNVSTLELGDSALYLCASSLGFGGGGVNEQFFGPGTRLTVL.